The 6 T cell receptor beta chains in this list originate from one sample, sequenced in a study of cytomegalovirus exposure and HLA in healthy donors. Amplification used 60 Vbeta primers and 13 Jbeta primers. TCRdb's copy holds only in-frame clones and misses some; the assay was immunoSEQ multiplex PCR. Counted here are around 19,000 clones, approximately 80% occurring once; the ten biggest clones make up over 20%. What was sequenced was PBMCs. The receptor source for this set is a human donor in good health.

V and J are TRBV11-2 and TRBJ2-2; 8 bases fit TRBD2. The CDR3 covers 13 residues. V lost 4 bases to trimming and J lost 10 bases; unmatched junction nucleotides: 5. Germline CDR1 is SGHAT and CDR2 is FQNNGV. The DNA of the CDR3 is TGTGCCAGCAGCTCAAGCGGGAGACAGGAGCTGTTTTTT. Translation gives CASSSSGRQELFF.

V and J are TRBV19 and TRBJ1-5; possibly TRBD1 for D (5 bases). Trimming cost V 5 bases and J 3 bases, with 17 bases left between them. The CDR3 is 16 amino acids. Germline V gene data show CDR1 as LNHDA and CDR2 as SQIVND (reference sequence). The chain's CDR3 is CASSPRGTVINQPQHF. As DNA, the CDR3 is TGTGCCAGTAGTCCCCGGGGGACTGTTATCAATCAGCCCCAGCATTTT.

The chain employs TRBV5-4 and TRBJ1-2; maybe TRBD1 (6 bases). The CDR3 sequence is 14 residues long. Germline V CDR1 and CDR2: SGHNT, YYREEE (reference sequence). With 6 bases removed from V and 6 bases from J, the gap between germline ends came to 18 bases. The CDR3 sequence is CASKSSWKGDGYTF. The CDR3 DNA is TGTGCCAGCAAAAGTAGCTGGAAGGGGGATGGCTACACCTTC.

The chain joins TRBV2 to TRBJ2-5; 10 bases align to TRBD1. V dropped 4 bases and J dropped 4; count of bases not matched to a gene: 6. Germline-derived CDR1 and CDR2 are SNHLY and FYNNEI. The CDR3 loop spans 15 amino acids. CDR3 bases: TGTGCCAGCAGTGGACAGGGGGCTGGAGGAGAGACCCAGTACTTC. Its translation: CASSGQGAGGETQYF.

This clone was observed a handful of times. The rearrangement uses TRBV2 and TRBJ1-1, with D possibly matching TRBD1 (6 bases). The CDR3 covers 16 residues. Germline lookup yields CDR1 SNHLY and CDR2 FYNNEI. With 4 bases removed from V and 0 bases from J, the gap between germline ends came to 15 bases. The CDR3: CASSVGRGQMNTEAFF. As DNA, the CDR3 is TGTGCCAGCAGTGTAGGCAGGGGTCAAATGAACACTGAAGCTTTCTTT.

This clone qualifies as medium-sized. The chain uses TRBV6-4 and TRBJ2-3; TRBD2 matches at 9 bases. CDR1 is MRHNA and CDR2 is SNTAGT in the germline V gene. After removal of 0 bases from V and 8 bases from J, the junction contained 3 bases not matched to a gene. This CDR3 comprises 14 residues. The CDR3, as DNA: TGTGCCAGCAGTGACTCTAGCGGGAGTTCTACGCAGTATTTT. It specifies CASSDSSGSSTQYF.